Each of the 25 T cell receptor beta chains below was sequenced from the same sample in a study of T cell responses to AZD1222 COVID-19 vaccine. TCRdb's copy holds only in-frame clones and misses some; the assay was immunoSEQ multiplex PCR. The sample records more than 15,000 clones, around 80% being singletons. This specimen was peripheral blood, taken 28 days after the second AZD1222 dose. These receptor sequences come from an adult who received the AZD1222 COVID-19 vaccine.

The chain's CDR3 is CSVEIAGDTQYF. CDR3 nucleotides: TGCAGCGTAGAAATAGCGGGAGATACGCAGTATTTT. The chain uses TRBV29-1 and TRBJ2-3; 7 nucleotides match TRBD2. The CDR3 has 12 amino acids. Germline V CDR1 and CDR2: SQVTM, ANQGSEA. The ends lost 6 bases at V and 5 bases at J; junction bases unmatched: 5.

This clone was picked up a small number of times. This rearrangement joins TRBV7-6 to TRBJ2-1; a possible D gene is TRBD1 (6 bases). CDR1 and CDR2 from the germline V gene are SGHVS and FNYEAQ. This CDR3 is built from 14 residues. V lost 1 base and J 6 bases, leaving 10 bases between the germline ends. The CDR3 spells CASSLGQVGNEQFF. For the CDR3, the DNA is TGTGCCAGCAGCTTAGGACAGGTGGGCAATGAGCAGTTCTTC.

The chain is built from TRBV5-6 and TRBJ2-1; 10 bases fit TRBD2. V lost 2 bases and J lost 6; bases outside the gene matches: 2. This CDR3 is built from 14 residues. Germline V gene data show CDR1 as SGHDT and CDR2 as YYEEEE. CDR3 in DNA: TGTGCCAGCAGCTTAGGACTAGCGGTCAATGAGCAGTTCTTC. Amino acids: CASSLGLAVNEQFF.

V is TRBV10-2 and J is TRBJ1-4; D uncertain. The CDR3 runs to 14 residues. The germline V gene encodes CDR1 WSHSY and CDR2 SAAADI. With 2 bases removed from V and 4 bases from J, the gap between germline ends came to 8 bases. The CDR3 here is CASSEGRRNEKLFF. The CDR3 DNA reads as TGCGCCAGCAGTGAGGGTCGGCGTAATGAAAAACTGTTTTTT.

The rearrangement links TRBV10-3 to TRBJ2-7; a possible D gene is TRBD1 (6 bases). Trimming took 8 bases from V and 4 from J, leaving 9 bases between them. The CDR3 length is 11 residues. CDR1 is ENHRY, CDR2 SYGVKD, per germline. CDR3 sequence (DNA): TGTGCCATCGGGGGCGGGTACGAGCAGTACTTC. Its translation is CAIGGGYEQYF.

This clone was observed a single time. Here the CDR3 reads CASSYRDNEQFF. DNA for the CDR3: TGTGCCAGCTCGTACAGGGACAATGAGCAGTTCTTC. V and J are TRBV18 and TRBJ2-1; D perhaps matches TRBD1 (6 bases). CDR3 size: 12 residues. Germline lookup yields CDR1 KGHSH and CDR2 LQKENI. V lost 6 bases, J lost 5 bases, and 8 bases lay in between.

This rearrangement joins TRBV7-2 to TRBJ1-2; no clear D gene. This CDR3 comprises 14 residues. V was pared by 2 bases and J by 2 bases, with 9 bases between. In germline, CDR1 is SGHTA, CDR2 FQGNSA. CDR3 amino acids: CASSLRQDNYGYTF. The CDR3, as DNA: TGTGCCAGCAGCTTACGCCAGGACAACTATGGCTACACCTTC.

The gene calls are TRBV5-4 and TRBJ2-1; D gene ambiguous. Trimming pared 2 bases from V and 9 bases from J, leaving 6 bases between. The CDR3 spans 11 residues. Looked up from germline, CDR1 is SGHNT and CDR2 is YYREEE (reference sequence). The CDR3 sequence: CASSLGAEQFF. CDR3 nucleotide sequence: TGTGCCAGCAGCTTAGGAGCTGAGCAGTTCTTC.

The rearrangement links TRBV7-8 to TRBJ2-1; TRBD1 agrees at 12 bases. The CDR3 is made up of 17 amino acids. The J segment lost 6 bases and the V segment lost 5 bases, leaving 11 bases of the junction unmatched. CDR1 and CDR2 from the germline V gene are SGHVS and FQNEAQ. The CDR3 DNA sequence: TGTGCCAGCAGCCAACCCACCGGGACAGGGGGCATCAATGAGCAGTTCTTC. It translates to CASSQPTGTGGINEQFF.

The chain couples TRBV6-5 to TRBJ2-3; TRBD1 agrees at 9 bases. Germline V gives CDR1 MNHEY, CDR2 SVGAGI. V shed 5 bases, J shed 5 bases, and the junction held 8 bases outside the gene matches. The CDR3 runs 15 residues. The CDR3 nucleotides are TGTGCCAGCAGTCTCGGGACAGGGTGGGGAGATACGCAGTATTTT. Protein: CASSLGTGWGDTQYF.

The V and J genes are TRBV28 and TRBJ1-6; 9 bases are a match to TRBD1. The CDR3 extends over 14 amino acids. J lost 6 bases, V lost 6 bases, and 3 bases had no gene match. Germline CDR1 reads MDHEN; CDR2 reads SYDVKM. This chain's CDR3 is CASSLTGGNSPLHF. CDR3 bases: TGTGCCAGCAGCCTGACAGGGGGTAATTCACCCCTCCACTTT.

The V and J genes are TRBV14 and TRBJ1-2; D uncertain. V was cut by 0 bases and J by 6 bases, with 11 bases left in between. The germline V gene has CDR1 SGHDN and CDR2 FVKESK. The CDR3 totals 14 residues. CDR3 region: CASSQDTRINGYTF. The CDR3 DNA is TGTGCCAGCAGCCAAGACACCAGAATAAATGGCTACACCTTC. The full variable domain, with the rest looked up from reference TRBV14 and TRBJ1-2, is EAGVTQFPSHSVIEKGQTVTLRCDPISGHDNLYWYRRVMGKEIKFLLHFVKESKQDESGMPNNRFLAERTGGTYSTLKVQPAELEDSGVYFCASSQDTRINGYTFGSGTRLTVV.

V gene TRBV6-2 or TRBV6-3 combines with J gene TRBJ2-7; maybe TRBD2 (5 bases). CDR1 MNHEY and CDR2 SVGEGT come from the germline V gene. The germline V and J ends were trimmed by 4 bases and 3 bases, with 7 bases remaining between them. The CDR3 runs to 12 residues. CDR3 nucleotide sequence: TGTGCCAGCAGTTGGGAGTACTACGAGCAGTACTTC. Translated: CASSWEYYEQYF.

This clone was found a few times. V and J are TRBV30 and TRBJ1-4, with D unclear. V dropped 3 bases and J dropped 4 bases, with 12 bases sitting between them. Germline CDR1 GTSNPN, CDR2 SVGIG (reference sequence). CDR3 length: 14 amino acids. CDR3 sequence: CAWSRLPGNEKLFF. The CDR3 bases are TGTGCCTGGAGCCGACTCCCTGGTAATGAAAAACTGTTTTTT.

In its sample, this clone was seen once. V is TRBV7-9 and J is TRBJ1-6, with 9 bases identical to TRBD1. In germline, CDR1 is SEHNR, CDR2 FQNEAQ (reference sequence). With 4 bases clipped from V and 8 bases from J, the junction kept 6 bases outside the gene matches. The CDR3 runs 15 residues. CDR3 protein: CASSYRDRADSPLHF. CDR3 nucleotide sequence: TGTGCCAGCAGCTACCGGGACAGGGCGGATTCACCCCTCCACTTT.

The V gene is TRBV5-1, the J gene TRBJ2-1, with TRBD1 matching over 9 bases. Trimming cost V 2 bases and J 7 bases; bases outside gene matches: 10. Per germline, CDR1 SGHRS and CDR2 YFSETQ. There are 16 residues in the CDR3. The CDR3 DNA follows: TGCGCCAGCAGCTTAGACTTTGGGACAGGGAGGAATGAGCAGTTCTTC. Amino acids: CASSLDFGTGRNEQFF.

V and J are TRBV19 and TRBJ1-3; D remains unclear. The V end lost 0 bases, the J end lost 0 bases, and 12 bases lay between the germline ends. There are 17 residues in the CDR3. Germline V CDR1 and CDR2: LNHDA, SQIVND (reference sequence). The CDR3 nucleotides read TGTGCCAGTAGTATAGATTCGAGCTTATTCTCTGGAAACACCATATATTTT. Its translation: CASSIDSSLFSGNTIYF.

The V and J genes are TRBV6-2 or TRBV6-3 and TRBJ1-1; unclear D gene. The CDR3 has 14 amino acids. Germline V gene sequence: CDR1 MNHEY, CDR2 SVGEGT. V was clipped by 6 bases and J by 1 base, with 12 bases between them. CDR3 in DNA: TGTGCCAGCAGCCCCCAAGTTTCGAACACTGAAGCTTTCTTT. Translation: CASSPQVSNTEAFF.

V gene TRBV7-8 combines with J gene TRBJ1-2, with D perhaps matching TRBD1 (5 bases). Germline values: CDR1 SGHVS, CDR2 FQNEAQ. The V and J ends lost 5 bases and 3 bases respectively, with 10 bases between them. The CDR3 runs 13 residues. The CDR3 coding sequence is TGTGCCAGCAGCCAAGCCAGGGACTATGGCTACACCTTC. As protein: CASSQARDYGYTF.

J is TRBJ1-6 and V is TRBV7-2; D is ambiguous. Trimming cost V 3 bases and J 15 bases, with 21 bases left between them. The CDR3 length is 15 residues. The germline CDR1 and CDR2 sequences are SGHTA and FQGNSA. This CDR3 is CASSFIQPSTRVLHF. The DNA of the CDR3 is TGTGCCAGCAGCTTTATACAGCCCTCAACTAGGGTCCTCCACTTT.

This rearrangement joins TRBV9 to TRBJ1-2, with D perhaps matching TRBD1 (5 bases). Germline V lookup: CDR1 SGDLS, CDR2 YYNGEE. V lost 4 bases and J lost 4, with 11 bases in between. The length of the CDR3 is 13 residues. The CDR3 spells CASSLLTAYGYTF. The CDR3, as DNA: TGTGCCAGCAGCTTACTGACAGCCTATGGCTACACCTTC.

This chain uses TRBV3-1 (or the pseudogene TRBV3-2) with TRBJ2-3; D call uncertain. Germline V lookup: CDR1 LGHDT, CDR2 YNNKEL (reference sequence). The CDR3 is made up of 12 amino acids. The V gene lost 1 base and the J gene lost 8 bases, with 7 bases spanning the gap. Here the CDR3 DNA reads TGTGCCAGCAGCCAAGGGGAAGGTACGCAGTATTTT. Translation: CASSQGEGTQYF.

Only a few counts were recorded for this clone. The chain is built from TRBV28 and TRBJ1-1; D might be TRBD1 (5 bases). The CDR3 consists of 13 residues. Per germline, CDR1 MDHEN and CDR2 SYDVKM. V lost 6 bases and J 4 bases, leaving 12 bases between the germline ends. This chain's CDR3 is CASSLGGSTEAFF. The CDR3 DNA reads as TGTGCCAGCAGCCTGGGGGGGTCCACTGAAGCTTTCTTT.

The CDR3 protein is CASSRGVYSNQPQHF. CDR3 sequence (DNA): TGTGCCAGCAGCCGGGGGGTTTATAGCAATCAGCCCCAGCATTTT. This sequence joins TRBV5-8 and TRBJ1-5; a possible D gene is TRBD1 (5 bases). CDR1 is SGHTS, CDR2 YDEGEE, per germline. V was pared by 4 bases and J by 0 bases, with 11 bases between. The CDR3 totals 15 residues.

Written as DNA, the CDR3 is TGTGCCAGTAGTATAGATCATGGGACAGGGATGAATGAGCAGTTCTTC. The encoded protein is CASSIDHGTGMNEQFF. V and J are TRBV19 and TRBJ2-1; TRBD1 agrees at 9 bases. Trimming took 0 bases from V and 7 from J; bases not matched to a gene: 7. Germline-derived CDR1 and CDR2 are LNHDA and SQIVND (reference sequence). CDR3 length: 16 amino acids.